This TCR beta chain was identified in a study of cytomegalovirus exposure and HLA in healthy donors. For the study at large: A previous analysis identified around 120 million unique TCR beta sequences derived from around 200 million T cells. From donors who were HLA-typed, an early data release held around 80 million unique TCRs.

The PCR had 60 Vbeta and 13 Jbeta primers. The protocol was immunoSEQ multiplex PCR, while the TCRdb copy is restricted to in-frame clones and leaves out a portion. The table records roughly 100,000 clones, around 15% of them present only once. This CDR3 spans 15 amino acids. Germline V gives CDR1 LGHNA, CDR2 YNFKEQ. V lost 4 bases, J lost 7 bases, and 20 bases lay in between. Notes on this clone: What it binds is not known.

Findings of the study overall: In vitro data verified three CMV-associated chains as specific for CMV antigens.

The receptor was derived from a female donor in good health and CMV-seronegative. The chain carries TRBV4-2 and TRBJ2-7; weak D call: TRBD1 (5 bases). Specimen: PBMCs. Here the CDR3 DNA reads TGTGCCAGCAGCCGTGGCAGGGATCTTTTAAGGGAGCAGTACTTC. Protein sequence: CASSRGRDLLREQYF.